Listed here are 2 T cell receptor beta chains from one sample, sequenced in a study of cytomegalovirus exposure and HLA in healthy donors. The PCR made use of 60 Vbeta and 13 Jbeta primers. Sequencing used immunoSEQ multiplex PCR; TCRdb keeps in-frame clones, though not all of them. The repertoire includes 85,000 to 100,000 clones, approximately 80% of them detected once, and 3% to 4.5% sits in the top ten. Sample: PBMCs. The receptors stem from a female donor in good health and CMV-seropositive.

The chain recombines TRBV18 with TRBJ1-4; D gene unclear. Trimming left V 8 bases short and J 6 bases short, with 16 bases between. Germline values: CDR1 KGHSH, CDR2 LQKENI. This CDR3 is built from 14 residues. CDR3: CASTSGRVDEKLFF. The CDR3 DNA follows: TGTGCCAGCACCTCGGGGAGGGTGGATGAAAAACTGTTTTTT.

The J gene is TRBJ1-2, the V gene TRBV10-2; D not resolved. Germline-derived CDR1 and CDR2 are WSHSY and SAAADI. V lost 0 bases and J 2 bases, leaving 7 bases between the germline ends. CDR3 size: 14 residues. CDR3 in amino acids: CASSESRPNYGYTF. The CDR3 DNA sequence: TGCGCCAGCAGTGAGTCGCGGCCGAACTATGGCTACACCTTC.